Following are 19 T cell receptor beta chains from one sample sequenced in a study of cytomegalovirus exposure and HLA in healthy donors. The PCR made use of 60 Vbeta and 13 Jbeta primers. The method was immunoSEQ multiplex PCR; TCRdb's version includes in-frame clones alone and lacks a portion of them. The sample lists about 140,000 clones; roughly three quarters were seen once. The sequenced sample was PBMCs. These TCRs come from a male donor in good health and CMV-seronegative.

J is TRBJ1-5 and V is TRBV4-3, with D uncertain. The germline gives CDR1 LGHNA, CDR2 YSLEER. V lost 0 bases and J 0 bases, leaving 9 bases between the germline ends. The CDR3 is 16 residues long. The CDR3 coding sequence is TGCGCCAGCAGCCAAGATTTGCTGAGTAGCAATCAGCCCCAGCATTTT. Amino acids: CASSQDLLSSNQPQHF.

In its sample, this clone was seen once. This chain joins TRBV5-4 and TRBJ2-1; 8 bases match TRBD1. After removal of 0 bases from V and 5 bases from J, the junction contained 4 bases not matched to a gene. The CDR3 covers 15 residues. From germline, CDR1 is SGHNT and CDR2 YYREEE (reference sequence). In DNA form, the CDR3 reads TGTGCCAGCAGCTTGGGCTGGACAGGGAACAATGAGCAGTTCTTC. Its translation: CASSLGWTGNNEQFF.

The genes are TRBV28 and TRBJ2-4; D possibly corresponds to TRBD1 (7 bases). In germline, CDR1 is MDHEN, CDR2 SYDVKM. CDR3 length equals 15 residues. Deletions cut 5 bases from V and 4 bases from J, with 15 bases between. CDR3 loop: CASSPGGQQKNIQYF. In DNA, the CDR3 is TGTGCCAGCAGTCCAGGGGGGCAGCAAAAAAACATTCAGTACTTC.

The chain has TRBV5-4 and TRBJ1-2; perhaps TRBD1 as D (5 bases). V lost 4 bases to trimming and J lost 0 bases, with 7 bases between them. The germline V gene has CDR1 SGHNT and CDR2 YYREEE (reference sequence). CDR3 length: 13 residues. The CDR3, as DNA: TGTGCCAGCAGCCAGACAGCTAACTATGGCTACACCTTC. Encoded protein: CASSQTANYGYTF.

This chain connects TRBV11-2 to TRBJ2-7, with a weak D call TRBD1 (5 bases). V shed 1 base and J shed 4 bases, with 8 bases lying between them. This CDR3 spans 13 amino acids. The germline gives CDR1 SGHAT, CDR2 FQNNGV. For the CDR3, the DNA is TGTGCCAGCAGCTTAGGGACAATTTACGAGCAGTACTTC. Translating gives CASSLGTIYEQYF.

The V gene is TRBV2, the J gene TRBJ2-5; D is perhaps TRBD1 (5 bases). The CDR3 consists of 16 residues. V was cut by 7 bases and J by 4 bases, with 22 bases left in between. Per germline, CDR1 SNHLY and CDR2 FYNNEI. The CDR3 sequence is CASTSRGAGFGETQYF. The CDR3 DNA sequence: TGTGCCAGCACCTCAAGGGGCGCAGGGTTCGGAGAGACCCAGTACTTC.

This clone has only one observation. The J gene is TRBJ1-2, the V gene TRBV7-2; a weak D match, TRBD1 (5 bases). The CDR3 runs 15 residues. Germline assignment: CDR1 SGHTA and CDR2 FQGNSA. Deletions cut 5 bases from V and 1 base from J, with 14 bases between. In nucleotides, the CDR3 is TGTGCCAGCAGCCCCCGACGGGACTTTAACTATGGCTACACCTTC. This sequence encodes CASSPRRDFNYGYTF.

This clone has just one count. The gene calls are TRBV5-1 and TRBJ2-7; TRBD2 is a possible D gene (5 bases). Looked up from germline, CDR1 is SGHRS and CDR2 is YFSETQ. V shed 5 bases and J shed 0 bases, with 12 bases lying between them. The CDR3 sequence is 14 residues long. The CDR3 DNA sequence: TGCGCCAGCAGAGAGGGATCCTACTCCTACGAGCAGTACTTC. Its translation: CASREGSYSYEQYF. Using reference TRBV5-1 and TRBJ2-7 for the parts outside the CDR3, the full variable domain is KAGVTQTPRYLIKTRGQQVTLSCSPISGHRSVSWYQQTPGQGLQFLFEYFSETQRNKGNFPGRFSGRQFSNSRSEMNVSTLELGDSALYLCASREGSYSYEQYFGPGTRLTVT.

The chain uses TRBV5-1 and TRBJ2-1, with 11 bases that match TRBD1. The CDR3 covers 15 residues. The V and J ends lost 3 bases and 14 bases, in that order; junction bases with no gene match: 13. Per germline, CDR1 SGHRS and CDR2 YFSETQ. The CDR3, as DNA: TGCGCCAGCAGCTCGATAAACCCGGGACAGGGGGGCAAGTTCTTC. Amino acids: CASSSINPGQGGKFF.

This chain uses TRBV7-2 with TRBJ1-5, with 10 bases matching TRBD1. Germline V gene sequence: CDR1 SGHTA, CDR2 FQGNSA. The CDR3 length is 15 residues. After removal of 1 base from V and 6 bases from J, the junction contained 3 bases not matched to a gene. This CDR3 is CASSLGGQGIQPQHF. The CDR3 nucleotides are TGTGCCAGCAGCTTAGGGGGACAGGGGATTCAGCCCCAGCATTTT.

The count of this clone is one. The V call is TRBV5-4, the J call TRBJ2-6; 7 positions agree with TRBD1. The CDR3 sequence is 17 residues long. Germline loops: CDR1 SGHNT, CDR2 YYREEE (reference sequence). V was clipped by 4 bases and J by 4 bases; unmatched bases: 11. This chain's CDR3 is CASSGMSQGVGANVLTF. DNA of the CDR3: TGTGCCAGCAGCGGGATGAGTCAGGGGGTAGGGGCCAACGTCCTGACTTTC.

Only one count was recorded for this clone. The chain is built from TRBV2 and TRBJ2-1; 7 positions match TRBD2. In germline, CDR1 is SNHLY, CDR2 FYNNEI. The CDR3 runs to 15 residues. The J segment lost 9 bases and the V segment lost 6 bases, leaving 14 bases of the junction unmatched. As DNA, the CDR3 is TGTGCCAGCAGGGGGGGGACTCCCTCCTGGGGTGAGCAGTTCTTC. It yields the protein CASRGGTPSWGEQFF. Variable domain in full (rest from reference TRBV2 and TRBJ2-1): EPEVTQTPSHQVTQMGQEVILRCVPISNHLYFYWYRQILGQKVEFLVSFYNNEISEKSEIFDDQFSVERPDGSNFTLKIRSTKLEDSAMYFCASRGGTPSWGEQFFGPGTRLTVL.

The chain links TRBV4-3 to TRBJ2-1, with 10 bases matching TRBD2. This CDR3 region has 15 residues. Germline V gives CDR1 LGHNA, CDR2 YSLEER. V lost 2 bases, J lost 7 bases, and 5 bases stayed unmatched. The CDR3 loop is CASSQPSGGVNEQFF. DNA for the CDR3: TGCGCCAGCAGCCAACCGAGCGGGGGGGTTAATGAGCAGTTCTTC.

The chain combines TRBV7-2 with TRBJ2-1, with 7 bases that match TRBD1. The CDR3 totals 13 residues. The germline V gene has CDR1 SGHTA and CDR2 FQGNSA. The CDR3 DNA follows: TGTGCTGGCCGGGACAGCTCCTACAATGAGCAGTTCTTC. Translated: CAGRDSSYNEQFF.

The CDR3 loop is CASSPSTDLGYTF. The DNA for the CDR3 is TGTGCCAGCAGCCCGTCGACAGACTTGGGCTACACCTTC. The rearrangement links TRBV28 to TRBJ1-2; a possible D gene is TRBD1 (5 bases). This CDR3 is built from 13 residues. From germline, CDR1 is MDHEN and CDR2 SYDVKM. The V gene lost 6 bases and the J gene lost 8 bases, with 16 bases spanning the gap.

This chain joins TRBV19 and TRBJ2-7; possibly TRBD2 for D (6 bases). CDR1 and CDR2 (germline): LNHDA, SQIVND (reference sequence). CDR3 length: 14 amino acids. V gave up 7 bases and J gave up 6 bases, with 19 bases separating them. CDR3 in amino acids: CASTSPGTGGEQYF. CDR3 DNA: TGTGCCAGTACATCCCCCGGGACTGGCGGCGAGCAGTACTTC.

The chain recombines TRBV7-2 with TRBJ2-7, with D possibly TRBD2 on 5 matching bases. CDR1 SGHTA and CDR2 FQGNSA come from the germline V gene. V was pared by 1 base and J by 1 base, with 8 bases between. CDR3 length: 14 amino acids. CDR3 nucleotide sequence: TGTGCCAGCAGCTTAGGACGGGATTCCTACGAGCAGTACTTC. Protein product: CASSLGRDSYEQYF.

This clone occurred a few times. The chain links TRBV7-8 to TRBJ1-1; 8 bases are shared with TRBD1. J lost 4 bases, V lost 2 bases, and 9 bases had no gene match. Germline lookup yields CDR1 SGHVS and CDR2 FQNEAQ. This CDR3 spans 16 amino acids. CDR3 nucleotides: TGTGCCAGCAGCTTAAGGCTTGCAGGGGGCTTCACTGAAGCTTTCTTT. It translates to CASSLRLAGGFTEAFF.

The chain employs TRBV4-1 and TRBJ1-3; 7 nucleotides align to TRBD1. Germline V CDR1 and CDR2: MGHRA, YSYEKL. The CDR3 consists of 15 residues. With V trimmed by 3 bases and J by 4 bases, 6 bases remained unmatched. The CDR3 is CASSHLQGNGNTIYF. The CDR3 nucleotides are TGCGCCAGCAGCCATCTACAGGGGAACGGAAACACCATATATTTT.